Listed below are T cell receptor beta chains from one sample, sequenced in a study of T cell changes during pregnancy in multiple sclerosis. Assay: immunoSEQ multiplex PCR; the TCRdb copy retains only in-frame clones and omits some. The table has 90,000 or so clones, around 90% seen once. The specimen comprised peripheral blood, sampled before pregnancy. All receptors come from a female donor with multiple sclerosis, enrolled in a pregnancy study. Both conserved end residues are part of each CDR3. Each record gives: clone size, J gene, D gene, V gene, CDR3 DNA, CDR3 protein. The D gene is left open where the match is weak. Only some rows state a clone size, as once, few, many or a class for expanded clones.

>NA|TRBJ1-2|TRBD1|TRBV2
TGTGCCAGCAACATCCGGGACAGGGTCGATGGCTACACCTTC
CASNIRDRVDGYTF
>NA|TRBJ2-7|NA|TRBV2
TGTGCCAGCTTTTACGGCTACGAGCAGTACTTC
CASFYGYEQYF
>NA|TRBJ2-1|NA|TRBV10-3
TGTGCCGCGGCCGGGGGTGGCAATGAGCAGTTCTTC
CAAAGGGNEQFF
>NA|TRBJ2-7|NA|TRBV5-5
TGTGCCAGCAGCCCCCAGGTGTGGTCCTCCTACGAGCAGTACTTC
CASSPQVWSSYEQYF
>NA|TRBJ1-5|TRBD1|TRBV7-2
TGTGCCAGCAGCTCGGGACAGGGAGATCAGCCCCAGCATTTT
CASSSGQGDQPQHF
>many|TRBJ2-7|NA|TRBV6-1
TGTGCCAGCAGCAGACAGTGGAAATCCTACGAGCAGTACTTC
CASSRQWKSYEQYF
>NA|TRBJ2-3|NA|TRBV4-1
TGCGCCAGCAGCCAAGATATAGGACTCGGCACAGATACGCAGTATTTT
CASSQDIGLGTDTQYF
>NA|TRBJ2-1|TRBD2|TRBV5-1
TGCGCCAGCAGCGTGGCTCCGGGACTAGACCTTCGGCGCAATGAGCAGTTCTTC
CASSVAPGLDLRRNEQFF
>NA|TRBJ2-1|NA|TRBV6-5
TGTGCCAGCAGTGACAAGTTGAATGAGCAGTTCTTC
CASSDKLNEQFF
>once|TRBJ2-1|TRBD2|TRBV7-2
TGTGCCAGCAGCTTAGAGGGGACTAGCGGGGGCAATGAGCAGTTCTTC
CASSLEGTSGGNEQFF
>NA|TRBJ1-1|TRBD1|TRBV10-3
TGTGCCATCAGGGGGACAGGGCCGTACACTGAAGCTTTCTTT
CAIRGTGPYTEAFF
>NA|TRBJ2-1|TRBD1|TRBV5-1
TGCGCCAGCAGCGTTGAAGGGGGCATCGATGAGCAGTTCTTC
CASSVEGGIDEQFF
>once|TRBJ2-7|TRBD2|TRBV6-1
TGTGCCAGCACCCGAGCGGGGAGGTACGAGCAGTACTTC
CASTRAGRYEQYF
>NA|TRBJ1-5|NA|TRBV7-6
TGTGCCAGCAGCCCCTCGTCCGTTGTCCGGGGCAATCAGCCCCAGCATTTT
CASSPSSVVRGNQPQHF
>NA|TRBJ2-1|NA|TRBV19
TGTGCCAGTAGTATCTTGGACACCGAGGAGCAGTTCTTC
CASSILDTEEQFF
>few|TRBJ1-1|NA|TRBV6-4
TGTGCCAGCAGTGAAGAAGTCGGGACTGAAGCTTTCTTT
CASSEEVGTEAFF
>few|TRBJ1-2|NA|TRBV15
TGTGCCACCAGCAGAGGGTACAGTACTAACTATGGCTACACCTTC
CATSRGYSTNYGYTF
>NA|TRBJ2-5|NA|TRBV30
TGTGCCTGGAATGGGGCCCGGCAAGAGACCCAGTACTTC
CAWNGARQETQYF
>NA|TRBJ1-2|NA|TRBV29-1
TGCAGCGTTTATGGGACTGGAGGTAACTATGGCTACACCTTC
CSVYGTGGNYGYTF
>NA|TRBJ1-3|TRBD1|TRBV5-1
TGCGCCAGCAGCTTGGGACAGGGTGGAAACACCATATATTTT
CASSLGQGGNTIYF
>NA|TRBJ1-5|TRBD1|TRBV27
TGTGCCAGCAGTTGGGACAGGGGAGGTGGTCAGCCCCAGCATTTT
CASSWDRGGGQPQHF
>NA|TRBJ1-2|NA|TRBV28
TGTGCCAGCCGTTGGGGCCCTGGGGGCTACACCTTC
CASRWGPGGYTF
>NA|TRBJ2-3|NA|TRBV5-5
TGTGCCAGCAGCCCCCAGACAGATACGCAGTATTTT
CASSPQTDTQYF
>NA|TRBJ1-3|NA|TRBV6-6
TGTGCCAGCAGTAAGGGGGACCCCCGGACCGGAAACACCATATATTTT
CASSKGDPRTGNTIYF
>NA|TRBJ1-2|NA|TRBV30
TGTGCCTGGGGGGGAGGAATTGGCTACACCTTC
CAWGGGIGYTF